This entry lists 5 T cell receptor beta chains sequenced from one sample in a study of blood T cells in healthy people across ages. A sample-barcoded 5' primer and a J-beta primer mix were used in a second PCR of roughly 7 to 11 cycles. TCRdb re-called the 5' RACE reads through MiXCR, storing one row per CDR3 protein. Here the sample spans about 1,400,000 distinct CDR3 sequences, around 59% being singletons. Specimen: blood. These receptors were collected from a man younger than 30 in good health.

The chain recombines TRBV27 with TRBJ1-6; 8 bases match TRBD1. Germline CDR1 MNHEY, CDR2 SMNVEV (reference sequence). The ends lost 5 bases at V and 9 bases at J; junction bases unmatched: 12. The CDR3 has 16 residues. DNA for the CDR3: TGTGCCAGCAGTGCGCAGGTGACAGGGGAAACTTCACCCCTCCACTTT. Translation gives CASSAQVTGETSPLHF.

V gene TRBV6-2 or TRBV6-3 combines with J gene TRBJ2-4; possible D gene TRBD1, 5 bases. The J call is in doubt because the DNA end fits TRBJ2-5 better. The CDR3 is made up of 14 amino acids. Germline V lookup: CDR1 MNHEY, CDR2 SVGEGT. This CDR3 is CASIGAVLQETQYF. The CDR3 bases are TGTGCCAGCATAGGGGCGGTCCTCCAAGAGACCCAGTACTTC.

This CDR3 reads CSARDGTLEQFF. As DNA, the CDR3 is TGCAGTGCTAGAGATGGGACCCTTGAGCAGTTCTTC. The chain employs TRBV20-1 and TRBJ2-1; either TRBD1 or TRBD2 may supply D (5 bases each). The CDR3 spans 12 residues. CDR1 is DFQATT and CDR2 is SNEGSKA in the germline V gene (reference sequence). Trimming took 0 bases from V and 9 from J, leaving 9 bases between them.

V is TRBV4-1 and J is TRBJ2-5; 7 nucleotides match TRBD1. V was pared by 1 base and J by 14 bases, with 19 bases of the junction left unmatched. The CDR3 is made up of 16 amino acids. Germline loops: CDR1 MGHRA, CDR2 YSYEKL. The chain's CDR3 is CASSQVVGDSPYEQYF. In DNA, the CDR3 is TGCGCCAGCAGCCAAGTCGTGGGGGACAGCCCCTACGAGCAATACTTC.

This chain connects TRBV7-2 to TRBJ2-1; D remains unclear. V shed 5 bases and J shed 8 bases, with 16 bases lying between them. The CDR3 length is 14 residues. Germline CDR1 and CDR2: SGHTA and FQGNSA. The CDR3 is CASSAGTYPDEQFF. CDR3 DNA: TGTGCCAGCAGCGCAGGCACATATCCCGATGAGCAGTTCTTC.